The 22 T cell receptor beta chains presented below share a single source sample, sequenced in a study of blood T cell repertoires in COVID-19. Sequenced by immunoSEQ multiplex PCR; TCRdb stores in-frame clones only, minus some. The sample contains approximately 210,000 clones, under 90% of which appear only once. Sequenced material: peripheral blood. These receptor sequences come from an elderly woman with COVID-19, enrolled during active disease.

V usage is TRBV7-2 and J usage is TRBJ2-7; 9 bases line up with TRBD1. This CDR3 has 16 residues. The germline gives CDR1 SGHTA, CDR2 FQGNSA. J gave up 3 bases and V 5 bases, and 11 bases lay outside the gene matches. The chain's CDR3 is CASSPRTGGQGYEQYF. The CDR3 DNA follows: TGTGCCAGCAGCCCCCGGACGGGGGGACAGGGCTACGAGCAGTACTTC.

The gene calls are TRBV5-1 and TRBJ2-1, with D possibly TRBD2 on 6 matching bases. V lost 7 bases to trimming and J lost 0 bases, with 14 bases between them. The CDR3 has 15 residues. Looked up from germline, CDR1 is SGHRS and CDR2 is YFSETQ. The CDR3 loop is CASLGGVGSYNEQFF. CDR3 DNA sequence: TGCGCCAGCTTGGGGGGAGTCGGCTCCTACAATGAGCAGTTCTTC.

The CDR3 sequence is CSVAAHAGTVYEQYF. The CDR3, as DNA: TGCAGCGTTGCGGCGCATGCCGGGACAGTCTACGAGCAGTACTTC. This rearrangement joins TRBV29-1 to TRBJ2-7, with TRBD1 matching 7 bases. The V and J ends lost 4 bases and 3 bases, in that order; junction bases with no gene match: 12. The length of the CDR3 is 15 residues. CDR1 is SQVTM and CDR2 is ANQGSEA in the germline V gene.

In its sample, this clone was seen once. For the CDR3, the DNA is TGTGCCAGCAGTTACCATCCAGGAATGAACACTGAAGCTTTCTTT. This encodes CASSYHPGMNTEAFF. The chain has TRBV6-5 and TRBJ1-1; no reliable D call. Trimming left V 2 bases short and J 0 bases short, with 10 bases between. Germline-derived CDR1 and CDR2 are MNHEY and SVGAGI. The CDR3 has 15 residues.

V and J are TRBV5-4 and TRBJ2-5; TRBD1 matches at 7 bases. The V gene's germline CDR1 is SGHNT and CDR2 YYREEE (reference sequence). The CDR3 length is 13 residues. The ends lost 3 bases at V and 5 bases at J; junction bases unmatched: 4. The CDR3 loop reads CASSYRQGETQYF. DNA of the CDR3: TGTGCCAGCAGCTACCGACAGGGTGAGACCCAGTACTTC.

V gene TRBV5-4 combines with J gene TRBJ2-3, with 8 bases identical to TRBD1. The CDR3 is 16 amino acids. Germline loops: CDR1 SGHNT, CDR2 YYREEE (reference sequence). The J segment lost 1 base and the V segment lost 5 bases, leaving 9 bases of the junction unmatched. CDR3 sequence (DNA): TGTGCCAGCAGGCCTTCAGGGGGCGCTGGCACAGATACGCAGTATTTT. It specifies CASRPSGGAGTDTQYF. Using reference TRBV5-4 and TRBJ2-3 for the parts outside the CDR3, the full variable domain is ETGVTQSPTHLIKTRGQQVTLRCSSQSGHNTVSWYQQALGQGPQFIFQYYREEENGRGNFPPRFSGLQFPNYSSELNVNALELDDSALYLCASRPSGGAGTDTQYFGPGTRLTVL.

This sequence joins TRBV28 and TRBJ1-6; TRBD1 matches at 9 bases. Germline CDR1 reads MDHEN; CDR2 reads SYDVKM. This CDR3 has 17 amino acids. The V segment lost 5 bases and the J segment 10 bases; nucleotides outside the gene matches: 15. DNA of the CDR3: TGTGCCAGCAGTCCGCCGGGACAGGGATCGCCAAGATCACCCCTCCACTTT. Amino acids: CASSPPGQGSPRSPLHF. Full variable domain (rest looked up from reference TRBV28 and TRBJ1-6): DVKVTQSSRYLVKRTGEKVFLECVQDMDHENMFWYRQDPGLGLRLIYFSYDVKMKEKGDIPEGYSVSREKKERFSLILESASTNQTSMYLCASSPPGQGSPRSPLHFGNGTRLTVT.

This rearrangement joins TRBV7-9 to TRBJ1-1, with unresolved D. The germline V gene encodes CDR1 SEHNR and CDR2 FQNEAQ (reference sequence). There are 15 residues in the CDR3. V lost 5 bases to trimming and J lost 6 bases, with 19 bases between them. The CDR3 DNA reads as TGTGCCAGCAGCCGGGAGAGGGTCCTCAACGCTGAAGCTTTCTTT. It translates to CASSRERVLNAEAFF.

This clone was observed a handful of times. J is TRBJ2-3 and V is TRBV7-2; D is perhaps TRBD2 (6 bases). Germline V gene data show CDR1 as SGHTA and CDR2 as FQGNSA. This CDR3 has 15 amino acids. With 5 bases removed from V and 4 bases from J, the gap between germline ends came to 16 bases. This CDR3 reads CASSPGGGAPDTQYF. CDR3 in DNA: TGTGCCAGCAGCCCCGGCGGCGGGGCCCCAGATACGCAGTATTTT.

The chain is built from TRBV6-5 and TRBJ1-1; D gene unclear. V was pared by 8 bases and J by 3 bases, with 10 bases between. Germline V CDR1 and CDR2: MNHEY, SVGAGI. The CDR3 is made up of 12 amino acids. The CDR3 nucleotides are TGTGCCAGCGGTAGGCAGGACACTGAAGCTTTCTTT. Encoded protein: CASGRQDTEAFF.

This chain uses TRBV6-5 with TRBJ1-1; no clear D. Germline CDR1 is MNHEY and CDR2 is SVGAGI. Trimming pared 2 bases from V and 4 bases from J, leaving 17 bases between. CDR3 length equals 16 residues. The CDR3 region is CASSYGQTIRGTEAFF. CDR3 bases: TGTGCCAGCAGTTACGGGCAGACAATACGGGGCACTGAAGCTTTCTTT.

This rearrangement joins TRBV2 to TRBJ2-3; maybe TRBD2 (5 bases). Germline CDR1 is SNHLY and CDR2 is FYNNEI. V was cut by 6 bases and J by 5 bases, with 15 bases left in between. CDR3 length: 14 amino acids. The DNA for the CDR3 is TGTGCCAGCAGCATTACGGGGTTGGGAGATACGCAGTATTTT. Its protein product is CASSITGLGDTQYF. Complete variable domain (other parts from reference TRBV2 and TRBJ2-3): EPEVTQTPSHQVTQMGQEVILRCVPISNHLYFYWYRQILGQKVEFLVSFYNNEISEKSEIFDDQFSVERPDGSNFTLKIRSTKLEDSAMYFCASSITGLGDTQYFGPGTRLTVL.

V is TRBV3-1 (or the pseudogene TRBV3-2) and J is TRBJ2-2; D is perhaps TRBD2 (6 bases). Trimming removed 4 bases from V and 6 bases from J, with 15 bases in between. The CDR3 is 15 residues long. From germline, CDR1 is LGHDT and CDR2 YNNKEL (reference sequence). CDR3 in amino acids: CASSLRSPGAGELFF. The CDR3 nucleotides read TGTGCCAGCAGCCTTCGGAGTCCGGGGGCCGGGGAGCTGTTTTTT.

J is TRBJ1-2 and V is TRBV5-5, with D perhaps matching TRBD1 (6 bases). The V end lost 4 bases, the J end lost 1 base, and 14 bases lay between the germline ends. The germline V gene has CDR1 SGHKS and CDR2 YYEKEE (reference sequence). The CDR3 consists of 15 residues. CDR3 protein: CASSLRTEHNYGYTF. CDR3 in DNA: TGTGCCAGCAGCCTAAGGACAGAACATAACTATGGCTACACCTTC.

The chain combines TRBV9 with TRBJ2-7; 7 nucleotides agree with TRBD2. Germline CDR1 SGDLS, CDR2 YYNGEE. V lost 1 base to trimming and J lost 2 bases; unmatched junction nucleotides: 9. The CDR3 covers 16 residues. In nucleotides, the CDR3 is TGTGCCAGCAGCGTATCCAGCGGGGCGGGTCCCTACGAGCAGTACTTC. Its protein is CASSVSSGAGPYEQYF.

The chain is built from TRBV14 and TRBJ2-1; a weak D match, TRBD2 (6 bases). V lost 7 bases, J lost 7 bases, and 14 bases lay in between. The length of the CDR3 is 13 residues. Germline-derived CDR1 and CDR2 are SGHDN and FVKESK. DNA for the CDR3: TGTGCCAGCAAGTCACGCGGGGTAAATGAGCAGTTCTTC. Its translation is CASKSRGVNEQFF.

The CDR3 reads CASSRGLEPDTQYF. In nucleotides, the CDR3 is TGTGCCAGCAGCCGCGGCCTGGAGCCAGATACGCAGTATTTT. V is TRBV3-1 (or the pseudogene TRBV3-2) and J is TRBJ2-3, with no clear D. The CDR3 spans 14 residues. Germline V CDR1 and CDR2: LGHDT, YNNKEL (reference sequence). V lost 4 bases, J lost 4 bases, and 12 bases lay in between.

The V and J genes are TRBV6-6 and TRBJ1-1, with D unclear. Trimming shortened V by 8 bases and J by 5 bases, and 12 bases separated the two germline ends. Germline V gives CDR1 MNHNY, CDR2 SVGAGI (reference sequence). CDR3 length: 12 residues. The CDR3: CASLGVGTEAFF. CDR3 DNA sequence: TGTGCCAGCCTAGGTGTCGGAACTGAAGCTTTCTTT.

The rearrangement joins TRBV18 to TRBJ1-1; D uncertain. Germline V CDR1 and CDR2: KGHSH, LQKENI. The CDR3 is made up of 12 amino acids. Trimming took off 3 bases at V and 5 bases at J, with 7 bases between the two ends. CDR3 region: CASSPPRTEAFF. The CDR3 DNA sequence: TGTGCCAGCTCACCCCCGAGGACTGAAGCTTTCTTT. Together with reference TRBV18 and TRBJ1-1, the CDR3 gives the full variable domain: NAGVMQNPRHLVRRRGQEARLRCSPMKGHSHVYWYRQLPEEGLKFMVYLQKENIIDESGMPKERFSAEFPKEGPSILRIQQVVRGDSAAYFCASSPPRTEAFFGQGTRLTVV.

This clone was observed a few times. The chain has TRBV20-1 and TRBJ1-2; 12 nucleotides align to TRBD1. Trimming cost V 3 bases and J 4 bases; bases outside gene matches: 12. The CDR3 has 17 amino acids. The germline gives CDR1 DFQATT, CDR2 SNEGSKA (reference sequence). CDR3 in amino acids: CSASPPGQGAYSYGYTF. CDR3 sequence (DNA): TGCAGTGCTAGTCCCCCGGGACAGGGGGCGTACTCCTATGGCTACACCTTC.

V gene TRBV7-8 combines with J gene TRBJ2-5; TRBD2 is a possible D gene (6 bases). The CDR3 loop spans 15 amino acids. Deletions cut 5 bases from V and 6 bases from J, with 19 bases between. Germline V gives CDR1 SGHVS, CDR2 FQNEAQ. CDR3 sequence reads: CASSLTSKGSQTQYF. CDR3 nucleotides: TGTGCCAGCAGCCTTACTAGCAAGGGGAGCCAGACCCAGTACTTC. Drawing the rest from reference TRBV7-8 and TRBJ2-5, the complete variable domain is GAGVSQSPRYKVAKRGQDVALRCDPISGHVSLFWYQQALGQGPEFLTYFQNEAQLDKSGLPSDRFFAERPEGSVSTLKIQRTQQEDSAVYLCASSLTSKGSQTQYFGPGTRLLVL.

This chain connects TRBV28 to TRBJ1-4; 7 bases agree with TRBD1. Germline V gene lookup returns CDR1 MDHEN and CDR2 SYDVKM. V was pared by 6 bases and J by 7 bases, with 8 bases of the junction left unmatched. The CDR3 length is 14 residues. The CDR3 nucleotides are TGTGCCAGCAGACCACAGGGGCTTGGTGAAAAACTGTTTTTT. Protein sequence: CASRPQGLGEKLFF. Based on the CDR3 plus reference TRBV28 and TRBJ1-4, the full variable domain is DVKVTQSSRYLVKRTGEKVFLECVQDMDHENMFWYRQDPGLGLRLIYFSYDVKMKEKGDIPEGYSVSREKKERFSLILESASTNQTSMYLCASRPQGLGEKLFFGSGTQLSVL.